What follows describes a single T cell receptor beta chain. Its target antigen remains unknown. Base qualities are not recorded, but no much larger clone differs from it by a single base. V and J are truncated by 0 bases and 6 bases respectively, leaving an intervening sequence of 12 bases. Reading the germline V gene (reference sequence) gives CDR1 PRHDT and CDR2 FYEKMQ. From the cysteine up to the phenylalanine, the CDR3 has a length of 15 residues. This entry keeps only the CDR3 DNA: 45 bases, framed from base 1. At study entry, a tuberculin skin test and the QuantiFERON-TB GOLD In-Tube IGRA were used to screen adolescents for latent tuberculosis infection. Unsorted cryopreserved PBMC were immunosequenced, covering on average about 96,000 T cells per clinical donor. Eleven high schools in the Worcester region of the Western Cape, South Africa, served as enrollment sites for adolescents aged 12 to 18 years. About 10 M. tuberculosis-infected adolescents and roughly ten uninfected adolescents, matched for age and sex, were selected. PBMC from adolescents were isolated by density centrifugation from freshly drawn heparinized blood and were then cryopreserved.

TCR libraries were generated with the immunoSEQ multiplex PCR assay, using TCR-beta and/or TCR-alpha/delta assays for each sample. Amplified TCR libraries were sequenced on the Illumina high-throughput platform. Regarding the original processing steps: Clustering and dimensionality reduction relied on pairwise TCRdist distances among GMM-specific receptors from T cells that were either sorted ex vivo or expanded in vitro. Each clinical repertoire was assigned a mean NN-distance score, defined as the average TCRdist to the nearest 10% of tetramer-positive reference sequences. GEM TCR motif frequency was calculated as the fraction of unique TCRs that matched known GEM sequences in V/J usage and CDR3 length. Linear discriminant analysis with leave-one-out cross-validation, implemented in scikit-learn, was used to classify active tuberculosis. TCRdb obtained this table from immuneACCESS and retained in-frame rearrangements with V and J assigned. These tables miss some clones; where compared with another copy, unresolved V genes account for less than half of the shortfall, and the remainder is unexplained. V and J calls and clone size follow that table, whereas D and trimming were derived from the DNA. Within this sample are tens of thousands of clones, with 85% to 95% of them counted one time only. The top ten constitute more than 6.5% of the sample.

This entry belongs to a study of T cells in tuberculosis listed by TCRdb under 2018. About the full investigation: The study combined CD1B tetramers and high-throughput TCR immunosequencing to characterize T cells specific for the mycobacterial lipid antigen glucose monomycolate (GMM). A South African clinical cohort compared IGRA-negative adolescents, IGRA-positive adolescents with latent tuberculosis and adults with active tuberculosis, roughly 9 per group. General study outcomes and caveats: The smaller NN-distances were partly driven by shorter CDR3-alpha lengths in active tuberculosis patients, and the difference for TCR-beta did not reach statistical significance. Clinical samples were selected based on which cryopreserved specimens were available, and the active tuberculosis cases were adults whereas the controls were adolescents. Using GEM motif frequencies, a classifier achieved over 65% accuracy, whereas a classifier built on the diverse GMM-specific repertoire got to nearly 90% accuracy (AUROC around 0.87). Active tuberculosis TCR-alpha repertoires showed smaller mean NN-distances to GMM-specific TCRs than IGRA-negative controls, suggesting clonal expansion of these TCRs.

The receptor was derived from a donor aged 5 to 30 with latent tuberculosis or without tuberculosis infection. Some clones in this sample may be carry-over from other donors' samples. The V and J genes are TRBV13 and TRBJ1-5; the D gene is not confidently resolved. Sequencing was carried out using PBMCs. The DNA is TGTGCCAGCAGCTTAGGCGCCCAGGAGGGTCAGCCCCAGCATTTT. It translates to CASSLGAQEGQPQHF.